This TCR beta chain appears in the sequencing data of a study of blood T cell repertoires in COVID-19. As for the study in general: Spain, Italy and the United States supplied samples that represented acute and convalescent COVID-19. Sources were T cells, B-cell-depleted T cells, or PBMCs; the material itself was cDNA or gDNA.

One Seattle source followed patients from active infection through their disease course. The CDR3 has 16 residues. V lost 3 bases and J lost 8, with 17 bases in between. CDR1 and CDR2 (germline): LGHDT, YNNKEL (reference sequence). Original handling: Quantification of nucleated cells was approximated via reference gene primer amplification. The data were produced by immunoSEQ multiplex PCR, yet TCRdb's version contains in-frame clones alone and is incomplete. The V and J calls and the clone size are those of that table, but D and trimming were determined from the DNA. The table shows some 210,000 clones, with roughly 90% occurring only once.

The sample consisted of peripheral blood. The TCR was taken from a man aged 60 to 69 with COVID-19, enrolled during active disease. The V gene is TRBV3-1 (or the pseudogene TRBV3-2), the J gene TRBJ1-6, with D maybe TRBD1 (5 bases). The CDR3 sequence: CASSHSPVLGDSPLHF. The CDR3 nucleotides read TGTGCCAGCAGCCATTCTCCGGTCCTAGGGGATTCACCCCTCCACTTT.